One and the same sample provided the 32 T cell receptor beta chains below, sequenced in a study of vaccination effects on CD4 cells after COVID-19. Antigens of these TCRs are unknown. Sequenced by immunoSEQ multiplex PCR; TCRdb stores in-frame clones only, minus some. The data contain more than 25,000 clones, 55% to 75% of them seen just once; the ten biggest clones take up around 27%. ViraFEST expansion of antigen-specific CD4+ T cells with viral peptide pools preceded sequencing. An approximately nine-day culture period preceded the isolation of CD4+ T cells. Source: CD4+ T cells from PBMCs cultured with HCoV-229E spike peptides, taken before COVID-19 vaccination. The receptor source for this set is a human donor who received a COVID-19 vaccine.

The chain carries TRBV27 and TRBJ1-2; possibly TRBD1 for D (5 bases). The CDR3 spans 16 residues. Trimming stripped 1 base from V and 8 bases from J, with 20 bases between. CDR1 MNHEY and CDR2 SMNVEV come from the germline V gene (reference sequence). The CDR3 DNA follows: TGTGCCAGCAGTTTATATCCCCCGCCGGGGGGAAGAGGCTACACCTTC. Protein sequence: CASSLYPPPGGRGYTF.

The chain employs TRBV6-6 and TRBJ2-6; D unresolved. V was trimmed by 2 bases and J by 0 bases, leaving 8 bases between them. Looked up from germline, CDR1 is MNHNY and CDR2 is SVGAGI (reference sequence). The CDR3 extends over 16 amino acids. The CDR3 DNA follows: TGTGCCAGCAGTTACCGACGGTTCTCTGGGGCCAACGTCCTGACTTTC. This encodes CASSYRRFSGANVLTF.

This clone has just a few counts. The chain joins TRBV3-1 (or the pseudogene TRBV3-2) to TRBJ2-7; D gene uncertain. This CDR3 spans 11 amino acids. CDR1 LGHDT and CDR2 YNNKEL come from the germline V gene (reference sequence). Between the trimmed V and J ends, which lost 0 bases and 6 bases, there was a span of 3 bases. The CDR3 DNA reads TGTGCCAGCAGCCAAGATCTCGAGCAGTACTTC. It translates to CASSQDLEQYF.

CDR3 amino acids: CASRNSGTSAYEQYF. The CDR3, as DNA: TGTGCCAGCAGGAACTCCGGGACTAGCGCGTACGAGCAGTACTTC. The chain uses TRBV6-6 and TRBJ2-7; TRBD2 agrees at 10 bases. CDR3 length equals 15 residues. CDR1 and CDR2 (germline): MNHNY, SVGAGI (reference sequence). V trimming: 6 bases; J trimming: 4 bases; junction bases outside the gene matches: 9.

This clone was seen a few times. The V gene is TRBV5-6, the J gene TRBJ1-4, with a tentative D call TRBD1 (5 bases). Trimming took 1 base from V and 11 from J, leaving 6 bases between them. The CDR3 is made up of 11 amino acids. The germline V gene encodes CDR1 SGHDT and CDR2 YYEEEE. The CDR3 bases are TGTGCCAGCAGCTTGTCAGGGAAACTGTTTTTT. Translation gives CASSLSGKLFF.

The chain joins TRBV5-4 to TRBJ1-2; TRBD1 matches 8 bases. The germline gives CDR1 SGHNT, CDR2 YYREEE (reference sequence). The CDR3 is made up of 15 amino acids. V lost 1 base to trimming and J lost 5 bases; unmatched junction nucleotides: 7. The CDR3 sequence is CASSLSGTGIYGYTF. DNA for the CDR3: TGTGCCAGCAGCTTGTCGGGGACAGGAATATATGGCTACACCTTC.

V is TRBV3-1 (or the pseudogene TRBV3-2) and J is TRBJ2-5; TRBD2 agrees at 7 bases. The junction had 3 bases not matched to a gene; V was cut back by 4 bases and J by 1 base. Germline V gene data show CDR1 as LGHDT and CDR2 as YNNKEL (reference sequence). This CDR3 is 14 amino acids long. The CDR3 region is CASSPTSAQETQYF. The CDR3 bases are TGTGCCAGCAGCCCCACTAGCGCCCAAGAGACCCAGTACTTC.

This chain uses TRBV7-2 with TRBJ2-3; 8 bases are shared with TRBD1. Germline CDR1 and CDR2: SGHTA and FQGNSA. The CDR3 has 15 residues. The V gene end was trimmed by 4 bases and the J gene end by 0 bases; junction bases not matched to a gene: 3. This chain's CDR3 is CASSWDRTSTDTQYF. The CDR3 DNA sequence: TGTGCCAGCAGCTGGGACAGGACTAGCACAGATACGCAGTATTTT.

The V and J genes are TRBV5-6 and TRBJ2-1, with D perhaps matching TRBD2 (5 bases). This CDR3 spans 15 amino acids. Trimming removed 5 bases from V and 0 bases from J, with 12 bases in between. Germline V gene data show CDR1 as SGHDT and CDR2 as YYEEEE. In DNA form, the CDR3 reads TGTGCCAGCAGAGCTAGCTTAAGCTCCTACAATGAGCAGTTCTTC. Protein sequence: CASRASLSSYNEQFF.

The chain combines TRBV15 with TRBJ2-2, with D possibly being TRBD1 (6 bases). With 1 base removed from V and 0 bases from J, the gap between germline ends came to 9 bases. Per germline, CDR1 LNHNV and CDR2 YYDKDF (reference sequence). This CDR3 is built from 16 residues. CDR3 amino acids: CATSRGRQANTGELFF. CDR3 nucleotide sequence: TGTGCCACCAGCAGAGGGAGACAGGCGAACACCGGGGAGCTGTTTTTT.

V usage is TRBV28 and J usage is TRBJ1-2; 7 nucleotides line up with TRBD1. CDR3 length: 12 residues. Germline CDR1 MDHEN, CDR2 SYDVKM. With V trimmed by 3 bases and J by 8 bases, 3 bases remained unmatched. CDR3 region: CASSFSRGGYTF. The DNA for the CDR3 is TGTGCCAGCAGTTTTTCCAGGGGGGGCTACACCTTC.

The chain employs TRBV6-6 and TRBJ2-3; maybe TRBD2 (6 bases). V gave up 7 bases and J gave up 2 bases, with 19 bases separating them. Germline CDR1 MNHNY, CDR2 SVGAGI (reference sequence). There are 16 residues in the CDR3. CDR3 loop: CASKGSGWDFTDTQYF. The DNA of the CDR3 is TGTGCCAGCAAAGGCAGCGGGTGGGACTTCACAGATACGCAGTATTTT.

The genes are TRBV30 and TRBJ2-2, with 14 bases lining up with TRBD2. Germline values: CDR1 GTSNPN, CDR2 SVGIG (reference sequence). The V segment lost 2 bases and the J segment 5 bases; nucleotides outside the gene matches: 16. The CDR3 covers 20 residues. The CDR3: CAWSSNRRGTSGRNTGELFF. In nucleotides, the CDR3 is TGTGCCTGGAGTTCCAATCGAAGGGGGACTAGCGGGAGAAATACCGGGGAGCTGTTTTTT.

The rearrangement uses TRBV27 and TRBJ2-7; a weak D match, TRBD1 (5 bases). The ends were cut back, 2 bases at V and 6 bases at J, with 14 bases in the middle. CDR1 is MNHEY, CDR2 SMNVEV, per germline (reference sequence). The CDR3 extends over 14 amino acids. Here the CDR3 DNA reads TGTGCCAGCAGTTTAAAAGCAGGGTCCCCCGAGCAGTACTTC. Translating gives CASSLKAGSPEQYF.

The rearrangement joins TRBV10-3 to TRBJ2-1; TRBD1 matches 10 bases. The CDR3 extends over 14 amino acids. The trim removed 6 bases at V and 5 bases at J, leaving 4 bases unmatched. The germline V gene encodes CDR1 ENHRY and CDR2 SYGVKD. The CDR3 is CAISRDRGNNEQFF. CDR3 bases: TGTGCCATCAGCCGGGACAGGGGAAACAATGAGCAGTTCTTC.

The rearrangement joins TRBV5-5 to TRBJ2-1, with TRBD2 identical over 8 bases. This CDR3 comprises 15 residues. Germline CDR1 reads SGHKS; CDR2 reads YYEKEE (reference sequence). The ends lost 4 bases at V and 3 bases at J; junction bases unmatched: 6. In DNA, the CDR3 is TGTGCCAGCAGCCGGGGGGGGACAAACTACAATGAGCAGTTCTTC. Amino acids: CASSRGGTNYNEQFF.

J is TRBJ2-7 and V is TRBV7-2; D is possibly TRBD1 or TRBD2 (5 bases each). The V gene lost 4 bases and the J gene lost 4 bases, with 14 bases spanning the gap. The CDR3 spans 14 residues. From germline, CDR1 is SGHTA and CDR2 FQGNSA. The CDR3 is CASSSGRGTYEQYF. CDR3 DNA: TGTGCCAGCAGCTCGGGAAGGGGCACATACGAGCAGTACTTC.

The chain joins TRBV5-5 to TRBJ2-5; D ambiguous. Germline lookup yields CDR1 SGHKS and CDR2 YYEKEE (reference sequence). The CDR3 has 14 amino acids. Trimming left V 0 bases short and J 2 bases short, with 8 bases between. As DNA, the CDR3 is TGTGCCAGCAGCTTGGCCTTCGGGCAAGAGACCCAGTACTTC. This gives the protein CASSLAFGQETQYF.

The CDR3, as DNA: TGTGCCAGCAGCCAACCTTCAGGAGCTGAAGCTTTCTTT. It translates to CASSQPSGAEAFF. V is TRBV14 and J is TRBJ1-1; D gene unclear. Looked up from germline, CDR1 is SGHDN and CDR2 is FVKESK. Trimming took off 2 bases at V and 6 bases at J, with 10 bases between the two ends. This CDR3 contains 13 residues.

The V call is TRBV19, the J call TRBJ1-1; D is ambiguous. Trimming took 4 bases from V and 4 from J, leaving 10 bases between them. The CDR3 spans 13 residues. Germline-derived CDR1 and CDR2 are LNHDA and SQIVND (reference sequence). The CDR3 DNA is TGTGCCAGTAGTAGGAAAGGGAGCACTGAAGCTTTCTTT. Protein product: CASSRKGSTEAFF.

The sample holds one count of this clone. The chain has TRBV28 and TRBJ1-1; D possibly corresponds to TRBD1 (6 bases). CDR1 MDHEN and CDR2 SYDVKM come from the germline V gene. The CDR3 loop spans 13 amino acids. V was cut by 6 bases and J by 4 bases, with 12 bases left in between. DNA for the CDR3: TGTGCCAGCAGCTCAGGGGTGCCCACTGAAGCTTTCTTT. It specifies CASSSGVPTEAFF.

This clone was detected only a few times. The chain recombines TRBV2 with TRBJ1-1; TRBD1 might be the D (6 bases). Germline-derived CDR1 and CDR2 are SNHLY and FYNNEI. The CDR3 is 15 amino acids. Trimming removed 3 bases at V and 5 bases at J, with 16 bases between. The CDR3: CASSEARGGWTEAFF. CDR3 coding DNA: TGTGCCAGCAGTGAGGCGAGAGGGGGATGGACTGAAGCTTTCTTT.

On this clone itself: Compared with germline, one end of the junction differs, possibly owing to a read error. As DNA, the CDR3 is TGTGCCAGCAGTTTGGGGGGACTACGCCATTTC. Translated: CASSLGGLRHF. The chain employs TRBV12-3 or TRBV12-4 and TRBJ2-4, with 7 bases that match TRBD2. The length of the CDR3 is 11 residues.

This clone has a single count. The chain recombines TRBV4-3 with TRBJ2-1, with D uncertain. Germline CDR1 is LGHNA and CDR2 is YSLEER. Trimming pared 0 bases from V and 1 base from J, leaving 10 bases between. CDR3 length equals 16 residues. The CDR3 nucleotides are TGCGCCAGCAGCCAAGATATTGGCAGGTCCTACAATGAGCAGTTCTTC. Translating gives CASSQDIGRSYNEQFF.

The chain is built from TRBV5-8 and TRBJ1-5; no definite D call. The germline V gene has CDR1 SGHTS and CDR2 YDEGEE. This CDR3 has 16 residues. Trimming cost V 0 bases and J 6 bases, with 16 bases left between them. The CDR3, as DNA: TGTGCCAGCAGCTTGGGAGCGATAACGTCGGGTCAGCCCCAGCATTTT. It translates to CASSLGAITSGQPQHF.

The chain employs TRBV19 and TRBJ1-5; possibly TRBD1 for D (5 bases). The germline CDR1 and CDR2 sequences are LNHDA and SQIVND (reference sequence). Trimming left V 3 bases short and J 5 bases short, with 8 bases between. The CDR3 runs 13 residues. CDR3 DNA: TGTGCCAGTAGTATGGGACGGGATCAGCCCCAGCATTTT. This codes for CASSMGRDQPQHF.

This chain joins TRBV5-1 and TRBJ1-6; D is unresolved. Germline assignment: CDR1 SGHRS and CDR2 YFSETQ. V was cut by 0 bases and J by 10 bases, with 8 bases left in between. The CDR3 sequence is 13 residues long. CDR3 protein: CASSLAIGSPLHF. The CDR3 region has the DNA TGCGCCAGCAGCTTGGCCATTGGGTCACCCCTCCACTTT.

The chain has TRBV11-2 and TRBJ2-7, with D possibly being TRBD1 (5 bases). Per the germline V gene, CDR1 is SGHAT and CDR2 is FQNNGV. Deletions cut 2 bases from V and 4 bases from J, with 9 bases between. This CDR3 has 13 amino acids. The CDR3 DNA is TGTGCCAGCAGCTTAACAGGTACTTACGAGCAGTACTTC. The encoded protein is CASSLTGTYEQYF.

J is TRBJ1-2 and V is TRBV5-6, with TRBD1 matching 7 bases. The V and J ends lost 9 bases and 7 bases, in that order; junction bases with no gene match: 6. The CDR3 is made up of 11 amino acids. CDR1 and CDR2 from the germline V gene are SGHDT and YYEEEE. In DNA form, the CDR3 reads TGTGCCACGGAGGGGGCTGGTGGCTACACCTTC. This codes for CATEGAGGYTF.

This clone appeared a few times. The chain links TRBV9 to TRBJ2-7; the D is unclear. Trimming took 0 bases from V and 7 from J, leaving 11 bases between them. The CDR3 runs 13 residues. Germline lookup yields CDR1 SGDLS and CDR2 YYNGEE. The CDR3 DNA reads as TGTGCCAGCAGCGTAGCGCCAAATGATGAGCAGTACTTC. Amino acids: CASSVAPNDEQYF.

The chain recombines TRBV7-2 with TRBJ1-2; D not resolved. Germline-derived CDR1 and CDR2 are SGHTA and FQGNSA. The V and J ends lost 5 bases and 5 bases respectively, with 12 bases between them. The CDR3 is 13 amino acids. The CDR3 here is CASSPGSDYGYTF. The CDR3 DNA is TGTGCCAGCAGCCCGGGTTCTGATTATGGCTACACCTTC.

The genes are TRBV18 and TRBJ1-1; D possibly corresponds to TRBD1 (6 bases). Trimming shortened V by 3 bases and J by 1 base, and 9 bases separated the two germline ends. The CDR3 length is 14 residues. The germline V gene has CDR1 KGHSH and CDR2 LQKENI. The CDR3 DNA follows: TGTGCCAGCTCACCGGGACATACGAACACTGAAGCTTTCTTT. It translates to CASSPGHTNTEAFF.